The clone carrying this T cell receptor (beta chain) has only one observation. Antigen: not known. The data belong to a study of regulatory T cells in long-lasting Graves disease. Whole-study findings and limits: Newly diagnosed patients had higher TCR diversity than persistent Graves' patients did.

Library construction for TCR beta used iRepertoire HTBI primers and Arm-PCR of CDR3 regions. Via MiXCR, TCRdb re-called the multiplex PCR reads, giving one row per CDR3 protein. Of about 470,000 distinct CDR3 sequences listed, less than 25% were seen once; the top ten hold 7% to 9.5%. Time point in this sample: persistent/refractory GD, antithyroid drugs over 5 years with positive TRAb. Generation of the TCR library employed RNA extracted from PBMCs. Germline values: CDR1 DFQATT, CDR2 SNEGSKA (reference sequence). This CDR3 is built from 16 residues. The V gene lost 0 bases and the J gene lost 5 bases, with 20 bases spanning the gap.

V gene TRBV20-1 combines with J gene TRBJ2-7, with a tentative D call TRBD2 (5 bases). The sequence came from a female donor with Graves disease. The sequencing here drew on peripheral blood mononuclear cells (PBMCs), taken when the disease was refractory, from a patient treated with antithyroid drugs. CDR3 sequence (DNA): TGCAGTGCTAGAGATGAGGCGGGTGCAGCTCCTAACGAGCAGTACTTC. This codes for CSARDEAGAAPNEQYF.